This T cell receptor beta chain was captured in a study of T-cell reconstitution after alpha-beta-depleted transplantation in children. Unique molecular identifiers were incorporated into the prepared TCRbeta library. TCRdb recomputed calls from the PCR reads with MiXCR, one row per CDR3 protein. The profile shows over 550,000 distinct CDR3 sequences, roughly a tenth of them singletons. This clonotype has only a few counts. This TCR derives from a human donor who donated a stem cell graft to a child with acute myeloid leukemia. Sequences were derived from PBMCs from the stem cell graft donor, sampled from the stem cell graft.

The CDR3 here is CSGPGYTF. In nucleotides, the CDR3 is TGCAGTGGCCCCGGCTACACCTTC. The chain joins TRBV20-1 to TRBJ1-2; D not certain. V lost 7 bases, J lost 8 bases, and 5 bases lay in between. This CDR3 comprises 8 residues. Germline-derived CDR1 and CDR2 are DFQATT and SNEGSKA (reference sequence).